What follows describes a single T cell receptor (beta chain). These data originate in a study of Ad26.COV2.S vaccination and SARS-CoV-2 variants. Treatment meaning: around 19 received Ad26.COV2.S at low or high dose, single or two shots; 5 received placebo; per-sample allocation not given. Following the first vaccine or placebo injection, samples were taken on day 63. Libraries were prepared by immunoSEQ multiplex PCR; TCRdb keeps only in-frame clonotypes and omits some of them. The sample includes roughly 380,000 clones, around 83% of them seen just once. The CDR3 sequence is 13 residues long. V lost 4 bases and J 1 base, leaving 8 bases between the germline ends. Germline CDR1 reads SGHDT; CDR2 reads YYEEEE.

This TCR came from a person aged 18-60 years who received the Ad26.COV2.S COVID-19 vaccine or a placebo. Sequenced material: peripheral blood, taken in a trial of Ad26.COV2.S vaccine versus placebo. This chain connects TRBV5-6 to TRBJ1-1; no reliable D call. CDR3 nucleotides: TGTGCCAGCAGCGTAGAAGAGAACACTGAAGCTTTCTTT. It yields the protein CASSVEENTEAFF.